The source of this TCR beta chain is a study of T cell repertoires in cytomegalovirus infection. This clonotype was counted a few times. Its antigen remains unidentified. The germline V gene has CDR1 LGHNA and CDR2 YNFKEQ. Trimming removed 6 bases from V and 2 bases from J, with 14 bases in between. The CDR3 contains 14 residues. MiXCR was run by TCRdb on the reads, yielding one entry per CDR3 protein. The table lists 200,000 to 250,000 distinct CDR3 sequences, around 40% of them singletons. The source material was CD8+ T cells from cultured PBMCs, sampled from culture after CMV antigen stimulation. This receptor was obtained from a human donor in good health (CMV status not recorded). Some clones in this sample may be carry-over from other donors' samples. The V call is TRBV4-2, the J call TRBJ2-7, with D tentatively TRBD2 (5 bases). The CDR3 DNA follows: TGTGCCAGCAGTCCCGCCGGGGTTGCCTACGAGCAGTACTTC. Protein product: CASSPAGVAYEQYF.